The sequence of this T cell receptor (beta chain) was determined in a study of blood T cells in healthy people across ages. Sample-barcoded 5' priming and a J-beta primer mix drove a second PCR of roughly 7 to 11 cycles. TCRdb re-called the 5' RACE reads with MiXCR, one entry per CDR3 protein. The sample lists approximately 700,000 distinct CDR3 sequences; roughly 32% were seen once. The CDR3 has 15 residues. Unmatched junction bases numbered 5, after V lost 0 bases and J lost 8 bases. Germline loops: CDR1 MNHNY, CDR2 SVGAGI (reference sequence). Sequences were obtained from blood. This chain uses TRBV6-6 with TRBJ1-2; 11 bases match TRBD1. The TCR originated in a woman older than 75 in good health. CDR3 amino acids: CASSYSGTGGNGYTF. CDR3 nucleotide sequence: TGTGCCAGCAGTTACTCAGGGACAGGGGGTAACGGCTACACCTTC.